This T cell receptor beta chain is drawn from a study of early T cells in non-severe SARS-CoV-2 infection. Background on the study: With bulk RNA from unsorted whole blood as input, sequencing yielded unpaired chains. General study results and limits: Anti-spike CD8 responses were favored by VDJdb matching, which missed private and CD4 specificities.

Germline values: CDR1 MGHDK, CDR2 SYGVNS. The length of the CDR3 is 16 residues. The V segment lost 3 bases and the J segment 1 base; nucleotides outside the gene matches: 6. The TCR library protocol attached unique molecular identifiers to the individual cDNA molecules. TCRdb reprocessed the 5' RACE reads with MiXCR, giving one entry per CDR3 protein. The table lists under 90,000 distinct CDR3 sequences, roughly 13% of them singletons, with approximately 6% in the top ten. This clonotype was seen only a few times. Its antigen is as yet unknown. The chain carries TRBV25-1 and TRBJ2-3, with 8 bases aligning to TRBD2. The sequenced material came from whole blood. The TCR originated in an adult who was a healthcare worker with PCR-confirmed SARS-CoV-2 infection or an uninfected control (not recorded which). CDR3 sequence (DNA): TGTGCCAGCAGTGACTCCGGGGGGGGGCGCACAGATACGCAGTATTTT. Amino acid sequence: CASSDSGGGRTDTQYF.